The next 8 T cell receptor beta chains were all read from a single sample in a study of blood T cell repertoires in COVID-19. Data came from immunoSEQ multiplex PCR; TCRdb stores just in-frame clones and leaves some out. The data show approximately 300,000 clones, approximately 85% seen once. The sample taken for sequencing was peripheral blood. Receptors were obtained from a human donor with COVID-19, enrolled during active disease. The donor label of this sample is uncertain.

This sequence joins TRBV28 and TRBJ1-2; 7 bases match TRBD1. This CDR3 is built from 14 residues. CDR1 MDHEN and CDR2 SYDVKM come from the germline V gene. The V segment lost 6 bases and the J segment 4 bases; nucleotides outside the gene matches: 8. The CDR3 region is CASSPTSGGYGYTF. The CDR3, as DNA: TGTGCCAGCAGCCCAACCTCAGGGGGCTATGGCTACACCTTC.

This clone was detected a few times. CDR3 in amino acids: CASGRAGGLGDGYTF. The CDR3 DNA reads TGTGCCAGCGGGAGGGCCGGGGGCTTAGGCGATGGCTACACCTTC. The rearrangement joins TRBV28 to TRBJ1-2; tentative D call: TRBD1 (6 bases). V was cut by 8 bases and J by 6 bases, with 22 bases left in between. In germline, CDR1 is MDHEN, CDR2 SYDVKM. The CDR3 has 15 amino acids.

This chain uses TRBV29-1 with TRBJ2-1; 11 bases are a match to TRBD2. This CDR3 is 15 amino acids long. Germline assignment: CDR1 SQVTM and CDR2 ANQGSEA. V gave up 4 bases and J gave up 5 bases; unmatched junction bases: 7. The CDR3 sequence: CSVAIAGGPNNEQFF. The CDR3 nucleotides read TGCAGCGTTGCGATAGCGGGAGGGCCAAACAATGAGCAGTTCTTC.

The rearrangement uses TRBV5-1 and TRBJ1-2; 11 nucleotides match TRBD1. This CDR3 is built from 16 residues. Germline trimming cut 4 bases from V and 4 bases from J; bases unmatched to any gene: 9. Germline values: CDR1 SGHRS, CDR2 YFSETQ. The CDR3 loop reads CASSAGTGGDGYGYTF. As DNA, the CDR3 is TGCGCCAGCAGCGCTGGGACAGGGGGTGATGGCTATGGCTACACCTTC.

The chain carries TRBV15 and TRBJ1-2; D uncertain. Germline lookup yields CDR1 LNHNV and CDR2 YYDKDF (reference sequence). The CDR3 loop spans 16 amino acids. V dropped 0 bases and J dropped 4 bases, with 15 bases sitting between them. Here the CDR3 reads CATSRDLRARAYGYTF. CDR3 nucleotide sequence: TGTGCCACCAGCAGAGATCTGAGGGCCCGGGCCTATGGCTACACCTTC.

The genes are TRBV7-2 and TRBJ1-2; unclear D gene. V dropped 0 bases and J dropped 4 bases, with 12 bases sitting between them. CDR1 and CDR2 (germline): SGHTA, FQGNSA. CDR3 size: 15 residues. As DNA, the CDR3 is TGTGCCAGCAGCTTAGCGGGGAGGGTCGGCTATGGCTACACCTTC. Its translation is CASSLAGRVGYGYTF.

The V call is TRBV12-3 or TRBV12-4, the J call TRBJ1-1; D gene uncertain. V lost 3 bases and J 4 bases, leaving 9 bases between the germline ends. This CDR3 has 13 amino acids. The CDR3 DNA is TGTGCCAGCAGTTTTGAGGTGGGCACTGAAGCTTTCTTT. It translates to CASSFEVGTEAFF.

The chain carries TRBV5-1 and TRBJ2-7; 9 bases match TRBD1. This CDR3 is built from 14 residues. V shed 0 bases and J 5 bases; nucleotides not matched to a gene: 3. Looked up from germline, CDR1 is SGHRS and CDR2 is YFSETQ. The CDR3 nucleotides read TGCGCCAGCAGCTTGGCGGACAGGGGCCACGAGCAGTACTTC. It is translated as CASSLADRGHEQYF.